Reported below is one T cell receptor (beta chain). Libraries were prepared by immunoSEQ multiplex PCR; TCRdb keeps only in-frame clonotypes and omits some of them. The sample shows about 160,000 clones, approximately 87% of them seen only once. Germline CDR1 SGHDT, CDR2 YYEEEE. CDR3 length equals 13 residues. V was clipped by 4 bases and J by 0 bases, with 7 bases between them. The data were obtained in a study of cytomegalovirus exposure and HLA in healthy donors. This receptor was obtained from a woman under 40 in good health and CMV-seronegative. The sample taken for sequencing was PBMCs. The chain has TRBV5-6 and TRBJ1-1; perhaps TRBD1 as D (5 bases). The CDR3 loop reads CASSRQMNTEAFF. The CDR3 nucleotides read TGTGCCAGCAGCCGACAGATGAACACTGAAGCTTTCTTT.